What follows are 3 T cell receptor beta chains derived from one specimen sequenced in a study of T cells in narcolepsy. Method: immunoSEQ multiplex PCR; TCRdb's copy keeps in-frame clones and lacks some. The data contain 20,000 to 30,000 clones, around 83% of them seen just once; the ten biggest clones take up roughly 1.4%. Sequencing used CD45RA- memory CD4+ T cells from PBMCs. The origin of the receptors is a human donor with narcolepsy.

Remarks on this clone: At the DNA level, this CDR3 is encoded by other sequences in the same sample as well. The chain couples TRBV6-5 to TRBJ1-2, with 10 bases lining up with TRBD1. Germline CDR1 and CDR2: MNHEY and SVGAGI. The CDR3 is made up of 16 amino acids. V lost 2 bases, J lost 4 bases, and 7 bases stayed unmatched. CDR3 nucleotide sequence: TGTGCCAGCAGTTACACCCGGACAGGGGGTAGCTATGGCTACACCTTC. It translates to CASSYTRTGGSYGYTF.

The chain has TRBV5-1 and TRBJ2-5; D possibly corresponds to TRBD2 (7 bases). V was cut by 1 base and J by 5 bases, with 21 bases left in between. The germline gives CDR1 SGHRS, CDR2 YFSETQ. The length of the CDR3 is 17 residues. The CDR3 sequence is CASSLQDSAGAGETQYF. DNA of the CDR3: TGCGCCAGCAGCTTGCAGGATTCCGCGGGGGCGGGGGAGACCCAGTACTTC.

The gene calls are TRBV6-1 and TRBJ1-5; 8 bases map to TRBD1. The CDR3 consists of 17 residues. Per germline, CDR1 MNHNS and CDR2 SASEGT. The J segment lost 2 bases and the V segment lost 2 bases, leaving 8 bases of the junction unmatched. This CDR3 is CASSEIRQGPGNQPQHF. Written as DNA, the CDR3 is TGTGCCAGCAGTGAAATCAGACAGGGGCCGGGCAATCAGCCCCAGCATTTT.